These 3 T cell receptor beta chains came from one sample sequenced in a study of T cells in women clearing cervical HPV infection. Sequenced by immunoSEQ multiplex PCR; TCRdb stores in-frame clones only, minus some. The table lists tens of thousands of clones. The sequenced material came from blood buffy coat. Receptor source: a woman between 18 and 69 years old with a cervical HPV16 infection that either progressed to CIN3+ or cleared (not recorded which).

Points on this clone: The read comes to an end 3 residues before the CDR3 does, leaving the germline J gene to fill in the end. The chain is built from TRBV6-1 and TRBJ2-1; 9 bases match TRBD1. Germline trimming cut 3 bases from V and 3 bases from J; bases unmatched to any gene: 3. The germline V gene encodes CDR1 MNHNS and CDR2 SASEGT. This CDR3 spans 15 amino acids. Incomplete CDR3 DNA: TGTGCCAGCAGTGATGAGACAGGGGGCTACAATGAG. Amino acid sequence: CASSDETGGYNE. The whole CDR3 sequence reads CASSDETGGYNEQFF.

On this clone: The sequence runs out 3 residues before the end of the CDR3; the remainder is reconstructed from the germline J gene. This sequence joins TRBV11-3 and TRBJ2-1; no definite D call. This CDR3 comprises 14 residues. Germline CDR1 is SGHNT and CDR2 is YENEEA. V lost 5 bases, J lost 8 bases, and 16 bases lay in between. The part of the CDR3 DNA that was read is TGTGCCAGCAGCCCTCCCGGGTTCTCCGATGAG. Protein: CASSPPGFSDE. The entire CDR3 reads CASSPPGFSDEQFF.

Regarding this clone: The sequence runs out 3 residues before the end of the CDR3; the remainder is reconstructed from the germline J gene. This chain links TRBV19 with TRBJ1-4; 10 nucleotides line up with TRBD1. CDR3 length: 16 residues. Germline V gene lookup returns CDR1 LNHDA and CDR2 SQIVND (reference sequence). V trimming: 3 bases; J trimming: 8 bases; junction bases outside the gene matches: 9. The covered CDR3 bases are TGTGCCAGTAGTATCGGCGACAGGGGGCAGAGGGAAAAA. It is translated as CASSIGDRGQREK. The whole CDR3 reads CASSIGDRGQREKLFF.